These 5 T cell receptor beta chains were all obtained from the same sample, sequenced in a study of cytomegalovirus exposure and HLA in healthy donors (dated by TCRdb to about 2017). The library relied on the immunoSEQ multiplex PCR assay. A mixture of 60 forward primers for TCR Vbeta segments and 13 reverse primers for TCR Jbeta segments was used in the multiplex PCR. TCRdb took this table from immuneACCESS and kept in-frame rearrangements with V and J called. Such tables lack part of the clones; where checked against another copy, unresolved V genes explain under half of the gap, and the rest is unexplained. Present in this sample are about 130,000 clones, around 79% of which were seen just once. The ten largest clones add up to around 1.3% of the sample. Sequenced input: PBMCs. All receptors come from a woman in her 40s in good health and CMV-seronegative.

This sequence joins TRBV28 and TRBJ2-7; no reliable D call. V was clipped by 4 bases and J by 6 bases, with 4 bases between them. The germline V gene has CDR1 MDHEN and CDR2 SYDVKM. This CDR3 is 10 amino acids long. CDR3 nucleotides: TGTGCCAGCAGTTCTCGCGAGCAGTACTTC. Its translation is CASSSREQYF.

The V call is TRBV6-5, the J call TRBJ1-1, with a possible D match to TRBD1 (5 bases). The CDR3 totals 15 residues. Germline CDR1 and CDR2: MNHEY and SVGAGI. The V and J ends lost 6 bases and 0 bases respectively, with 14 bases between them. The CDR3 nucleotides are TGTGCCAGCAGGGATTACAGGACGATGAACACTGAAGCTTTCTTT. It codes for CASRDYRTMNTEAFF.

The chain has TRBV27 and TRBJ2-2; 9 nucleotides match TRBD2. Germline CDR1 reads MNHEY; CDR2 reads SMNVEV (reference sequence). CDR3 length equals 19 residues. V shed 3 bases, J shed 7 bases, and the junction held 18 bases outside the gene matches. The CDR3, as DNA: TGTGCCAGCAGTTTCCGGGGGTTTGCGGGGGGGCAGTCGAGCGGGGAGCTGTTTTTT. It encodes CASSFRGFAGGQSSGELFF.

The DNA for the CDR3 is TGTGCCAGCAGTGAACAGGGCCCTAACTATGGCTACACCTTC. Residues: CASSEQGPNYGYTF. The chain joins TRBV25-1 to TRBJ1-2; tentative D call: TRBD1 (5 bases). The CDR3 length is 14 residues. Germline loops: CDR1 MGHDK, CDR2 SYGVNS. Trimming left V 2 bases short and J 0 bases short, with 7 bases between.

The CDR3 loop is CSAEHKSQGVNYGYTF. CDR3 DNA: TGCAGCGCTGAGCACAAATCACAGGGGGTGAACTATGGCTACACCTTC. The rearrangement joins TRBV29-1 to TRBJ1-2; 8 positions agree with TRBD1. CDR1 and CDR2 (germline): SQVTM, ANQGSEA. Germline trimming cut 7 bases from V and 2 bases from J; bases unmatched to any gene: 15. This CDR3 has 16 amino acids. Supplemented by reference TRBV29-1 and TRBJ1-2, the full variable domain reads SAVISQKPSRDICQRGTSLTIQCQVDSQVTMMFWYRQQPGQSLTLIATANQGSEATYESGFVIDKFPISRPNLTFSTLTVSNMSPEDSSIYLCSAEHKSQGVNYGYTFGSGTRLTVV.